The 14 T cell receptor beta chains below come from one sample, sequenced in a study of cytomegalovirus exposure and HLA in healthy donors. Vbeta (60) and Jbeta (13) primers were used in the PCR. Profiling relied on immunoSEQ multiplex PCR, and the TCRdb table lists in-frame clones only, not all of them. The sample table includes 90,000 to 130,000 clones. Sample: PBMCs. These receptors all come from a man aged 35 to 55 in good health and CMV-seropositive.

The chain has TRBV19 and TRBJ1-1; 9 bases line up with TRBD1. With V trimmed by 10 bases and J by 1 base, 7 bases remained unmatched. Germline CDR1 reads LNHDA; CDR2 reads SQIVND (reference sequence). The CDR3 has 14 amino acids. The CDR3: CATLRQGGNTEAFF. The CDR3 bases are TGTGCCACCCTCAGACAGGGGGGGAACACTGAAGCTTTCTTT.

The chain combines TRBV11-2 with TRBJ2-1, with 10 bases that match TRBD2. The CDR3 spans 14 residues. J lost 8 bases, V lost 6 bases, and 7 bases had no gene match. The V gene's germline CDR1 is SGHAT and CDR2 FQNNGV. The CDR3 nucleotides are TGTGCCAGCAGTCCCGGGACTAGCGTCGATGAGCAGTTCTTC. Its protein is CASSPGTSVDEQFF.

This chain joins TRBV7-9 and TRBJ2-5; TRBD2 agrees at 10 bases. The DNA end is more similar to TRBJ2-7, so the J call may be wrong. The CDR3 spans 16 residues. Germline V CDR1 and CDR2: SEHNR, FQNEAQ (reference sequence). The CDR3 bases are TGTGCCAGCAGCTTAGCCCCTAGCGGGAGCCACTACGAGCAGTACTTC. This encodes CASSLAPSGSHYEQYF.

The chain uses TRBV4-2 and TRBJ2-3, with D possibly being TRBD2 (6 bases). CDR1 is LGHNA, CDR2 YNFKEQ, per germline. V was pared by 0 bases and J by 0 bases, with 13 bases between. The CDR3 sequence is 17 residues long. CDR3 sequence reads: CASSQENSGLSTDTQYF. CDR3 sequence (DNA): TGTGCCAGCAGCCAAGAAAATAGCGGACTAAGCACAGATACGCAGTATTTT.

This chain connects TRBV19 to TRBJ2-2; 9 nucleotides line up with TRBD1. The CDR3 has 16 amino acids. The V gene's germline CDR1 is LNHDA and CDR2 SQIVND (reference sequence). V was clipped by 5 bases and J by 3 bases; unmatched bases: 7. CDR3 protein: CASSPWTGAHTGELFF. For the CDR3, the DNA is TGTGCCAGTAGTCCGTGGACAGGGGCACACACCGGGGAGCTGTTTTTT.

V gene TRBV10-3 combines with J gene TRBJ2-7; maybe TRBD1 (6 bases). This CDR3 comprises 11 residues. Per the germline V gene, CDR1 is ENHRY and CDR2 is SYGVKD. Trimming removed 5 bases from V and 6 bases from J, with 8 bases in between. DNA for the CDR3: TGTGCCATCAGTACAGGGTTCGAGCAGTACTTC. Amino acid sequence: CAISTGFEQYF.

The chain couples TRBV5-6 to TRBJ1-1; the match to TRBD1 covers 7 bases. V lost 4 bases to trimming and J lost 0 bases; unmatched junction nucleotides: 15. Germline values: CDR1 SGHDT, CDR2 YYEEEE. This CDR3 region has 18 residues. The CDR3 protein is CASSLRRPGQIMNTEAFF. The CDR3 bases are TGTGCCAGCAGCCTGAGGCGACCGGGACAGATCATGAACACTGAAGCTTTCTTT.

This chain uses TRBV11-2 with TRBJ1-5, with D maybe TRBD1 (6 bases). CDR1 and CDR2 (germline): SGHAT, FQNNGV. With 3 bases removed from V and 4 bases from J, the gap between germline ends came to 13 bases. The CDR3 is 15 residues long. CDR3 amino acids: CASSFLGARNQPQHF. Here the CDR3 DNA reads TGTGCCAGCAGCTTCCTGGGGGCGAGGAATCAGCCCCAGCATTTT.

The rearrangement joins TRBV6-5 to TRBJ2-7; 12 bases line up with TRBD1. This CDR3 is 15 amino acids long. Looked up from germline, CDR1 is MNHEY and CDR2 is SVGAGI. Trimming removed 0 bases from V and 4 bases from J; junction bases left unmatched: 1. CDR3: CASSYSGQGAYEQYF. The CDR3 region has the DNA TGTGCCAGCAGTTACTCGGGACAGGGGGCTTACGAGCAGTACTTC.

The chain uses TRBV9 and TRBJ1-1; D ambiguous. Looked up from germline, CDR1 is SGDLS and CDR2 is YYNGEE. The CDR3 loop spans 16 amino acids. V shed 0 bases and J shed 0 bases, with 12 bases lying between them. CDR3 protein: CASSVGSQAMNTEAFF. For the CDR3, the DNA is TGTGCCAGCAGCGTAGGATCCCAGGCCATGAACACTGAAGCTTTCTTT.

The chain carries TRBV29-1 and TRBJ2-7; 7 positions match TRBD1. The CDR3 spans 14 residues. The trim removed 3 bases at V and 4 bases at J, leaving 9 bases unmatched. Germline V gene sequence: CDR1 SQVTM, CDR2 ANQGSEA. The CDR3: CSVDPTGLGYEQYF. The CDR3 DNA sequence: TGCAGCGTTGATCCGACAGGGTTAGGTTACGAGCAGTACTTC.

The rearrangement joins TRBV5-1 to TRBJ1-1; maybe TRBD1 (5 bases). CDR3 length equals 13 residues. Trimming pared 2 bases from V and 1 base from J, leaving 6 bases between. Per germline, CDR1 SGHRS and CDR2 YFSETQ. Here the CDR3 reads CASSFGQNTEAFF. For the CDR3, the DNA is TGCGCCAGCAGCTTCGGACAGAACACTGAAGCTTTCTTT.

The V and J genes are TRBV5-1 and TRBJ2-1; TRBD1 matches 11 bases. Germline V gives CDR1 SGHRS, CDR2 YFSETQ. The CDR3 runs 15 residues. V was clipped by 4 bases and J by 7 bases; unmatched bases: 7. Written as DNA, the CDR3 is TGCGCCAGCAGCGTCTCGGGACAGGGGGGGAATGAGCAGTTCTTC. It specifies CASSVSGQGGNEQFF. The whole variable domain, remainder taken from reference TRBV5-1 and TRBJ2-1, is KAGVTQTPRYLIKTRGQQVTLSCSPISGHRSVSWYQQTPGQGLQFLFEYFSETQRNKGNFPGRFSGRQFSNSRSEMNVSTLELGDSALYLCASSVSGQGGNEQFFGPGTRLTVL.

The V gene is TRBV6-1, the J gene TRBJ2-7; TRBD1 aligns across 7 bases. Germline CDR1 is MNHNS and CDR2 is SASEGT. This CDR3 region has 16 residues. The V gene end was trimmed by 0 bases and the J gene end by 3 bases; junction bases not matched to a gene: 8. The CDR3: CASSEAPDRSVYEQYF. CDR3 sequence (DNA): TGTGCCAGCAGTGAAGCCCCGGACAGGTCGGTCTACGAGCAGTACTTC.